This T cell receptor (beta chain) was documented in a study of vaccination and CD4 T cells after COVID-19. Study-wide background: Control cultures received a CEFX pool, an HIV-1 Nef pool, or no peptide.

This clonotype was seen just once. Antigen unknown. The treatment: approximately 10-day PBMC culture with coronavirus spike peptide pools or control peptides (ViraFEST assay). Gathering of the CD4+ T cells, from the unexposed donor, took place before the COVID-19 pandemic (2011-2018). ViraFEST used peptide pools to expand antigen-specific T cells before TCR sequencing. If enough cells were available, CD4+ T cells from unexposed donors were probed with SARS-CoV-2 S/N and four cold-coronavirus spikes. An Oncomine TCR Beta short-read assay was used to sequence the DNA from cultured CD4+ T cells. Genomic DNA was isolated from cultured CD4+ T cells. Each CDR3 protein is one row after TCRdb ran MiXCR on the PCR reads. This sample carries 9,500 or so distinct CDR3 sequences, 30% of them seen once, and the ten largest clones take 10% to 15%. Deletions cut 5 bases from V and 3 bases from J, with 14 bases between. Germline CDR1 reads SGHAT; CDR2 reads FQNNGV. CDR3 length equals 14 residues.

V and J are TRBV11-2 and TRBJ2-7; D is perhaps TRBD2 (5 bases). This TCR derives from a human donor in good health. The sequencing sample was made of CD4+ T cells from blood, cultured in vitro. CDR3 protein: CASSPPGKGYEQYF. The CDR3 DNA follows: TGTGCCAGCAGCCCCCCGGGGAAGGGCTACGAGCAGTACTTC.